Listed below are T cell receptor beta chains from one sample, sequenced in a study of OX40 agonist ivuxolimab in advanced cancers. The assay was immunoSEQ multiplex PCR, and TCRdb's table has in-frame clones only and misses some. The repertoire holds 8,500 to 13,000 clones, with more than 65% as singletons. This specimen consisted of CD4+ or CD8+ T cells sorted from blood, obtained in a trial of the OX40 agonist ivuxolimab. These receptors were taken from an adult with an advanced solid tumor such as melanoma, head and neck, liver or kidney cancer. Each CDR3 is given with its conserved first and last residue. Expanded clones are given a class, and other clones once, few, many or no size at all.

length	size	V	CDR3
15	-	TRBV25-1	CASSPPGSGRNEQFF
15	-	TRBV2	CASSEVAPTGSEAFF
17	-	TRBV7-9	CASSPRGVDNSGNTIYF
14	-	TRBV9	CASSSQGSNTEAFF
12	-	TRBV11-2	CASKQGFYEQYF
15	-	TRBV6-1	CASTPWGPNTGELFF
18	-	TRBV7-8	CASSWDREGGRSYNEQFF
15	few	TRBV7-3	CASSQGMGGTDEQYF
16	-	TRBV5-1	CASSLDGGTSSYEQYF
13	-	TRBV7-9	CASAKEGSRPQHF
13	-	TRBV7-9	CASSPNRGLGAFF
17	-	TRBV19	CASSTRRGKGRNTEAFF